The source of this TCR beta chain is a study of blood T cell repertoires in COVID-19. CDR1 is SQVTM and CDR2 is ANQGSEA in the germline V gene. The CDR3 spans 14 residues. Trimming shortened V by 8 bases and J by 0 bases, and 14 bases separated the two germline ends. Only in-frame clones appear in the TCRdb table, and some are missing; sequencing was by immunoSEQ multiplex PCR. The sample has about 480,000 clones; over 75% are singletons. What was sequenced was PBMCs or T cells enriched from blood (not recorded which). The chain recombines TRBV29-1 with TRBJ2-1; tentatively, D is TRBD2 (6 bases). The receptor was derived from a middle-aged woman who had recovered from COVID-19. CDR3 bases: TGCAGCCTCGGTGGGAGGACCTCCTACAATGAGCAGTTCTTC. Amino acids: CSLGGRTSYNEQFF.